This T cell receptor beta chain was observed in a study of blood T cell repertoires in COVID-19. Sequencing used immunoSEQ multiplex PCR; TCRdb keeps in-frame clones, though not all of them. The table includes approximately 200,000 clones, around 90% detected once. Per the germline V gene, CDR1 is SGHTA and CDR2 is FQGNSA. J was trimmed by 3 bases and V by 5 bases; bases with no gene match: 14. This CDR3 is 17 amino acids long. This receptor was taken from a young man with active or convalescent COVID-19. The source material was peripheral blood. The chain couples TRBV7-2 to TRBJ2-7; TRBD2 matches 9 bases. As DNA, the CDR3 is TGTGCCAGCAGCCAATACAAATCTAGCGGGGTAAGCTACGAGCAGTACTTC. Translating gives CASSQYKSSGVSYEQYF.